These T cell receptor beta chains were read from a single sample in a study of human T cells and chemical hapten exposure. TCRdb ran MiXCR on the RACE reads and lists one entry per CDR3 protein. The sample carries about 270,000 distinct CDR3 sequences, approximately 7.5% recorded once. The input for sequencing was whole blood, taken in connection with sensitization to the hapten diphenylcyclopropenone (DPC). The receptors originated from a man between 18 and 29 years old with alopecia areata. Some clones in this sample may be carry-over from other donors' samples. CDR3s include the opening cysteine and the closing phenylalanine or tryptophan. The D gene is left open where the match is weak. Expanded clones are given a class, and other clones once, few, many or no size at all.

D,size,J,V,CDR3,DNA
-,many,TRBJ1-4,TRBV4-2,CASSQPLAAVNEKLFF,TGTGCCAGCAGCCAACCCCTGGCGGCAGTTAATGAAAAACTGTTTTTT
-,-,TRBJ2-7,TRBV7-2,CASSLVQGSSYEQYF,TGTGCCAGCAGCTTAGTTCAGGGTAGCTCCTACGAGCAGTACTTC
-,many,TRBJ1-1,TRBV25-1,CASSGLPGGNTEAFF,TGTGCCAGCAGTGGTTTACCGGGGGGGAACACTGAAGCTTTCTTT
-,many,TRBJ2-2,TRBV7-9,CASSTDNTGELFF,TGTGCCAGTTCGACAGACAACACCGGGGAGCTGTTTTTT
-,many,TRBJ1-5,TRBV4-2,CASSQDGGPNQPQHF,TGTGCCAGCAGCCAAGATGGGGGGCCAAATCAGCCCCAGCATTTT
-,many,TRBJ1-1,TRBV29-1,CSVAVFSTEAFF,TGCAGCGTTGCAGTCTTTTCCACTGAAGCTTTCTTT
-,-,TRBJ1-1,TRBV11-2,CASSLDRVLDTEAFF,TGTGCCAGCAGCTTAGACAGGGTTTTGGACACTGAAGCTTTCTTT
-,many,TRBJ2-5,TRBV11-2,CASRGPAQETQYF,TGTGCCAGCAGGGGCCCGGCCCAAGAGACCCAGTACTTC
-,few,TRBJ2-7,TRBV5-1,CASSSTGTPAHEQYF,TGCGCCAGCAGCTCGACCGGGACCCCGGCCCACGAGCAGTACTTC
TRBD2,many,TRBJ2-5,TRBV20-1,CSARDAASGAQETQYF,TGCAGTGCTAGAGATGCAGCTAGCGGGGCGCAAGAGACCCAGTACTTC
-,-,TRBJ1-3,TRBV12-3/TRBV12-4,CASSSDGSSGNTIYF,TGTGCCAGCAGTTCAGACGGTAGCTCTGGAAACACCATATATTTT
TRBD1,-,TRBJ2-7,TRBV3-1,CASSHGQGSYEQYF,TGTGCCAGCAGCCACGGACAGGGGAGCTACGAGCAGTACTTC
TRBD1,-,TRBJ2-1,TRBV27,CASSFANRGEQFF,TGTGCCAGCAGTTTCGCCAACAGGGGTGAGCAGTTCTTC
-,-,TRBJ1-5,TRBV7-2,CASSLVSTNQPQHF,TGTGCCAGCAGCTTAGTCAGTACCAATCAGCCCCAGCATTTT
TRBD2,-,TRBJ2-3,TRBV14,CASSPTQRERTDTQYF,TGTGCCAGCAGCCCCACCCAGCGGGAGAGAACAGATACGCAGTATTTT
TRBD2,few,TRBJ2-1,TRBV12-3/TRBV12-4,CASTPGGEQFF,TGTGCCAGCACGCCGGGGGGTGAGCAGTTCTTC
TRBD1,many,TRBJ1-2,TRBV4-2,CASSQDSSTGAQMGYGYTF,TGTGCCAGCAGCCAAGATAGTAGTACAGGGGCGCAAATGGGGTATGGCTACACCTTC
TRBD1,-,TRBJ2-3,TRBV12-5,CASGSPRDRATDTQYF,TGTGCTAGTGGTTCCCCCCGGGACAGGGCCACAGATACGCAGTATTTT
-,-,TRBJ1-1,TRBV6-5,CASSRTSGQQAFF,TGTGCCAGCAGTCGAACCTCCGGACAGCAAGCTTTCTTT
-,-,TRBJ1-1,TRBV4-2,CASSQGIGAFF,TGTGCCAGCAGTCAGGGCATTGGAGCTTTCTTT
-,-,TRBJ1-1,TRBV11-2,CASLSLSLGWVNTEAFF,TGTGCCAGCCTAAGCTTATCGTTGGGTTGGGTGAACACTGAAGCTTTCTTT
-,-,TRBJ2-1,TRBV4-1,CASSQELGRNNEQFF,TGCGCCAGCAGCCAAGAGTTAGGCAGAAACAATGAGCAGTTCTTC
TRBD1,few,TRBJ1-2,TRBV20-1,CSASAGGNGYTF,TGCAGTGCTAGTGCAGGGGGGAATGGCTACACCTTC
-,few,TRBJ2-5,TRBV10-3,CAISGPASGETQYF,TGTGCCATCAGTGGACCGGCCTCGGGGGAGACCCAGTACTTC
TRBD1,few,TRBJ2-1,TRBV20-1,CSATPQGDAYNEQFF,TGCAGTGCTACCCCACAGGGGGATGCCTACAATGAGCAGTTCTTC
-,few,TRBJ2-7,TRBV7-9,CASSSDTVYEQYF,TGTGCCAGCAGCTCGGACACCGTCTACGAGCAGTACTTC